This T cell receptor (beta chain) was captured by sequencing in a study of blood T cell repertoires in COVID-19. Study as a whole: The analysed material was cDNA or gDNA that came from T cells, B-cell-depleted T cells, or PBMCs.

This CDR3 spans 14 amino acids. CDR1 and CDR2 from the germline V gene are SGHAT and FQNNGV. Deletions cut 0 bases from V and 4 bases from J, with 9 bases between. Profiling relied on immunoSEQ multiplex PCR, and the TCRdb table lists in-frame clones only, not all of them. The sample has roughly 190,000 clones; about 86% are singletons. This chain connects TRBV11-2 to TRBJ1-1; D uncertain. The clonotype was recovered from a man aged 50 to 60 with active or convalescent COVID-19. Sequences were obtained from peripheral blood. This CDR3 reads CASSLDQDPTEAFF. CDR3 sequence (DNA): TGTGCCAGCAGCTTAGATCAGGATCCCACTGAAGCTTTCTTT.